Below are 4 T cell receptor beta chains sequenced from a single sample in a study of cytomegalovirus exposure and HLA in healthy donors. With 60 Vbeta and 13 Jbeta primers, the PCR was carried out. Generated by immunoSEQ multiplex PCR, the TCRdb table keeps only in-frame clones and is missing some. The table shows approximately 100,000 clones, with 60% to 80% occurring only once. Sequencing was done on a sample of PBMCs. Every receptor here comes from a man over 45 in good health and CMV-seropositive.

The chain recombines TRBV18 with TRBJ1-5, with TRBD1 matching 8 bases. The germline gives CDR1 KGHSH, CDR2 LQKENI. With V trimmed by 4 bases and J by 4 bases, 3 bases remained unmatched. The CDR3 extends over 14 amino acids. CDR3 region: CASSRDRQNQPQHF. CDR3 DNA: TGTGCCAGCTCACGGGACAGGCAGAATCAGCCCCAGCATTTT.

This chain joins TRBV19 and TRBJ1-5; 8 bases are shared with TRBD1. Losses at the gene ends were 8 bases for V and 6 bases for J; bases not matched to a gene: 12. Germline assignment: CDR1 LNHDA and CDR2 SQIVND (reference sequence). This CDR3 is 15 amino acids long. CDR3 DNA sequence: TGTGCCAGTCTCCCCGGGACAGGCTTTTCTCAGCCCCAGCATTTT. Its translation is CASLPGTGFSQPQHF.

This sequence joins TRBV7-9 and TRBJ2-3; no clear D gene. CDR1 is SEHNR, CDR2 FQNEAQ, per germline (reference sequence). CDR3 length: 14 residues. Trimming pared 1 base from V and 6 bases from J, leaving 11 bases between. Written as DNA, the CDR3 is TGTGCCAGCAGCTTAGAGCTAGAAACCGATACGCAGTATTTT. This sequence encodes CASSLELETDTQYF.

The chain employs TRBV9 and TRBJ2-1; TRBD2 matches 7 bases. The CDR3 length is 15 residues. Germline-derived CDR1 and CDR2 are SGDLS and YYNGEE. Trimming cost V 0 bases and J 8 bases; bases outside gene matches: 8. CDR3 nucleotides: TGTGCCAGCAGCGTAGCTCAGCGAGCGGGACATGAGCAGTTCTTC. Encoded protein: CASSVAQRAGHEQFF. The full variable domain, its missing parts supplied by reference TRBV9 and TRBJ2-1, is DSGVTQTPKHLITATGQRVTLRCSPRSGDLSVYWYQQSLDQGLQFLIQYYNGEERAKGNILERFSAQQFPDLHSELNLSSLELGDSALYFCASSVAQRAGHEQFFGPGTRLTVL.